The present T cell receptor (beta chain) was sequenced within a study of blood T cells in healthy people across ages. Study observations and caveats: PBMCs were not sorted, which prevented a conclusive comparison of naive versus antigen-experienced cells. Naive CD4+ cell counts and diversity both ran higher in long-lived than in aged donors.

Those donating, healthy Caucasian individuals from Russia, were aged about 6 to 95. The germline V gene encodes CDR1 DFQATT and CDR2 SNEGSKA (reference sequence). Germline trimming cut 5 bases from V and 6 bases from J; bases unmatched to any gene: 11. This CDR3 comprises 14 residues. Turning to this clonotype: Its target is unknown.

A J-beta primer mix and a sample-barcoded 5' primer were used in a second PCR of roughly 7 to 12 cycles. TCRdb analysed the 5' RACE reads with MiXCR anew, one entry per CDR3 protein. The table records some 900,000 distinct CDR3 sequences, about 48% of them present only once. The source is a man in his thirties or forties in good health. Sequenced sample: blood. The chain links TRBV20-1 to TRBJ2-7; TRBD1 agrees at 9 bases. The CDR3 reads CSAAGTGKSGEQYF. The CDR3 coding sequence is TGCAGTGCTGCCGGGACAGGGAAATCTGGCGAGCAGTACTTC.